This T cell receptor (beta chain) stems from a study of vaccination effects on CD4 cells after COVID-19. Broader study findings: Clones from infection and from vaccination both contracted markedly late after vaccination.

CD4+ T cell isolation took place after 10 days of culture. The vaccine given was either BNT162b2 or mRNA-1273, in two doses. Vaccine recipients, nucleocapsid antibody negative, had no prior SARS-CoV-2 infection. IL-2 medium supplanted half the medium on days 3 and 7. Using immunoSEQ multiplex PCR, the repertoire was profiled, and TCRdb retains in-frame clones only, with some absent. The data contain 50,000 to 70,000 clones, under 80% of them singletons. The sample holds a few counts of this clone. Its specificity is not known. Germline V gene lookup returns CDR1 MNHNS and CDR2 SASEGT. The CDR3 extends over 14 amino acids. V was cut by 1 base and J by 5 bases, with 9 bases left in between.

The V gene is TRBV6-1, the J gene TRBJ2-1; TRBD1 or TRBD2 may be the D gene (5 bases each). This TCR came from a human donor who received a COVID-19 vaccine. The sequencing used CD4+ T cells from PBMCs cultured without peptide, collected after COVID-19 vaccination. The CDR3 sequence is CASSEVGTHNEQFF. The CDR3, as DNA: TGTGCCAGCAGTGAAGTGGGGACCCACAATGAGCAGTTCTTC.